The 32 T cell receptor beta chains presented below share a single source sample, sequenced in a study of metastatic and nonmetastatic thyroid tumors. Using MiXCR, TCRdb re-called clones from the PCR reads. Of roughly 46,000 clones listed, approximately 24% are singletons. Not a single patient had been given any form of treatment at any point before undergoing thyroid surgery. The sample consisted of blood. The receptor set was obtained from a male donor with papillary thyroid cancer or a benign thyroid nodule (not recorded which). Some clones in this sample may be carry-over from other donors' samples.

The V gene is TRBV27, the J gene TRBJ2-7; D remains ambiguous. V was cut by 5 bases and J by 8 bases, with 16 bases left in between. The germline V gene has CDR1 MNHEY and CDR2 SMNVEV (reference sequence). The CDR3 has 13 amino acids. The chain's CDR3 is CASSPRMVGQQYF. As DNA, the CDR3 is TGTGCCAGCAGTCCCAGGATGGTCGGTCAGCAGTACTTC.

This clone has at least ten counts. Additional DNA sequences in this sample encode the identical CDR3. V usage is TRBV7-6 and J usage is TRBJ2-1; 7 bases align to TRBD1. This CDR3 spans 16 amino acids. Germline V gene data show CDR1 as SGHVS and CDR2 as FNYEAQ. Losses at the gene ends were 5 bases for V and 6 bases for J; bases not matched to a gene: 13. CDR3 sequence: CASSPYPGTGVNEQFF. In nucleotides, the CDR3 is TGTGCCAGCAGCCCGTATCCAGGAACAGGGGTCAATGAGCAGTTCTTC. The complete variable domain, with remaining parts taken from reference TRBV7-6 and TRBJ2-1, reads GAGVSQSPRYKVTKRGQDVALRCDPISGHVSLYWYRQALGQGPEFLTYFNYEAQQDKSGLPNDRFSAERPEGSISTLTIQRTEQRDSAMYRCASSPYPGTGVNEQFFGPGTRLTVL.

In this sample, this clone turned up a few times. The chain is built from TRBV6-2 or TRBV6-3 and TRBJ1-2; D might be TRBD1 (5 bases). CDR3 length: 13 amino acids. Germline-derived CDR1 and CDR2 are MNHEY and SVGEGT. V shed 3 bases and J shed 3 bases, with 8 bases lying between them. The chain's CDR3 is CASSYPGDYGYTF. In DNA form, the CDR3 reads TGTGCCAGCAGTTATCCGGGGGACTATGGCTACACCTTC.

This clone was counted a few times. The gene calls are TRBV16 and TRBJ2-7; D gene uncertain. Trimming removed 0 bases from V and 4 bases from J, with 10 bases in between. This CDR3 comprises 14 residues. Germline CDR1 KGHSY, CDR2 FQNENV. DNA of the CDR3: TGTGCCAGCAGCCAATCTGGGCAGGTATACGAGCAGTACTTC. It encodes CASSQSGQVYEQYF.

The V gene is TRBV7-2, the J gene TRBJ1-6, with D unclear. From germline, CDR1 is SGHTA and CDR2 FQGNSA. V shed 1 base and J shed 7 bases, with 5 bases lying between them. The CDR3 is 13 amino acids. In nucleotides, the CDR3 is TGTGCCAGCAGCTTAGAAGTAAATTCACCCCTCCACTTT. Its translation: CASSLEVNSPLHF.

This clone has more than one count but fewer than ten. The DNA is omitted, as the CDR3 cannot be located on it reliably, and the CDR3 follows TCRdb's listing. V and J are TRBV6-1 and TRBJ2-2; the D call in the table, TRBD1, was not verified against the DNA. Looked up from germline, CDR1 is MNHNS and CDR2 is SASEGT. The CDR3 is made up of 15 amino acids, end residues included. The CDR3: CASSGGAGRPGSCFF.

This clone showed up many times. The chain recombines TRBV5-1 with TRBJ2-3; 7 bases match TRBD1. Germline V lookup: CDR1 SGHRS, CDR2 YFSETQ. V gave up 4 bases and J gave up 3 bases; unmatched junction bases: 5. The CDR3 sequence is 14 residues long. The CDR3 DNA sequence: TGCGCCAGCAGCCCCTCGACAGGGACAGATACGCAGTATTTT. Translating it yields CASSPSTGTDTQYF.

V gene TRBV9 combines with J gene TRBJ2-1; possibly TRBD2 for D (5 bases). The CDR3 contains 16 residues. V was clipped by 0 bases and J by 9 bases, with 19 bases between them. Germline V gene lookup returns CDR1 SGDLS and CDR2 YYNGEE. Here the CDR3 reads CASSVDRELGVVEQFF. For the CDR3, the DNA is TGTGCCAGCAGCGTAGATCGTGAACTAGGTGTGGTTGAGCAGTTCTTC.

The rearrangement joins TRBV20-1 to TRBJ2-7, with 7 nucleotides matching TRBD2. The V gene end was trimmed by 4 bases and the J gene end by 4 bases; junction bases not matched to a gene: 16. Germline CDR1 DFQATT, CDR2 SNEGSKA (reference sequence). This CDR3 is built from 16 residues. The CDR3 bases are TGCAGTGCTATCGCCCATGTGGCTATCGGGAGGTACGAGCAGTACTTC. It encodes CSAIAHVAIGRYEQYF.

Ten or more counts support this clone. The chain combines TRBV19 with TRBJ2-1; no definite D call. V was clipped by 8 bases and J by 2 bases, with 13 bases between them. The CDR3 spans 14 residues. In germline, CDR1 is LNHDA, CDR2 SQIVND (reference sequence). The CDR3 loop is CASGLGAPYNEQFF. The CDR3 DNA follows: TGTGCCAGTGGGCTTGGAGCCCCCTACAATGAGCAGTTCTTC.

In this sample, this clone turned up once. This rearrangement joins TRBV7-2 to TRBJ2-2; 7 bases are a match to TRBD2. CDR3 size: 14 residues. The V segment lost 6 bases and the J segment 6 bases; nucleotides outside the gene matches: 7. Germline-derived CDR1 and CDR2 are SGHTA and FQGNSA. The CDR3 nucleotides read TGTGCCAGCAGACCAGCGGGGTACCCCGGGGAGCTGTTTTTT. Translation: CASRPAGYPGELFF.

This clone was counted a few times. The chain employs TRBV6-1 and TRBJ2-3; 11 nucleotides align to TRBD1. The CDR3 is 13 residues long. The junction had 2 bases not matched to a gene; V was cut back by 6 bases and J by 6 bases. Germline V gives CDR1 MNHNS, CDR2 SASEGT. CDR3: CASRGTGGDTQYF. CDR3 bases: TGTGCCAGCAGAGGGACAGGGGGGGATACGCAGTATTTT.

In this sample, this clone turned up many times. The gene calls are TRBV7-2 and TRBJ1-6, with 9 bases aligning to TRBD1. V was pared by 4 bases and J by 8 bases, with 3 bases of the junction left unmatched. Per the germline V gene, CDR1 is SGHTA and CDR2 is FQGNSA. The CDR3 contains 14 residues. For the CDR3, the DNA is TGTGCCAGCAGCTCGGGGACAGGGCATTCACCCCTCCACTTT. Encoded protein: CASSSGTGHSPLHF.

This clone was recorded many times. The chain recombines TRBV20-1 with TRBJ1-1; the D is unclear. The V gene's germline CDR1 is DFQATT and CDR2 SNEGSKA (reference sequence). Trimming shortened V by 7 bases and J by 0 bases, and 12 bases separated the two germline ends. CDR3 length: 13 amino acids. CDR3 sequence: CSVLGRLNTEAFF. CDR3 in DNA: TGCAGTGTCCTTGGCAGGCTGAACACTGAAGCTTTCTTT.

This clone occurred many times. This sample also contains other DNA sequences that code for the same CDR3. The genes are TRBV12-3 or TRBV12-4 and TRBJ2-3; D gene ambiguous. CDR3 length equals 14 residues. V was trimmed by 4 bases and J by 2 bases, leaving 10 bases between them. The CDR3 spells CASSSEVLTDTQYF. CDR3 sequence (DNA): TGTGCCAGCAGTTCCGAGGTGCTCACAGATACGCAGTATTTT.

This clone was found many times. The chain combines TRBV2 with TRBJ1-1; TRBD1 might be the D (5 bases). Between the trimmed V and J ends, which lost 5 bases and 3 bases, there was a span of 13 bases. The CDR3 spans 14 residues. Germline V CDR1 and CDR2: SNHLY, FYNNEI. The CDR3 here is CASSPGRGDTEAFF. CDR3 DNA sequence: TGTGCCAGCAGTCCTGGACGGGGCGACACTGAAGCTTTCTTT.

The chain carries TRBV9 and TRBJ2-1, with D uncertain. Germline CDR1 is SGDLS and CDR2 is YYNGEE. There are 13 residues in the CDR3. Between the trimmed V and J ends, which lost 4 bases and 0 bases, there was a span of 5 bases. CDR3 nucleotide sequence: TGTGCCAGCAGCAAGAGCTCCTACAATGAGCAGTTCTTC. Residues: CASSKSSYNEQFF. Full variable domain (outside the CDR3, taken from reference TRBV9 and TRBJ2-1): DSGVTQTPKHLITATGQRVTLRCSPRSGDLSVYWYQQSLDQGLQFLIQYYNGEERAKGNILERFSAQQFPDLHSELNLSSLELGDSALYFCASSKSSYNEQFFGPGTRLTVL.

This clone showed up just a few times. The chain is built from TRBV6-1 and TRBJ2-7; D unclear. The length of the CDR3 is 14 residues. V was shortened by 7 bases and J by 6 bases, with 19 bases between the two germline ends. Germline V CDR1 and CDR2: MNHNS, SASEGT. The CDR3 DNA is TGTGCCAGCACCTCCATAGGACGGCAGCGCGAGCAGTACTTC. It yields the protein CASTSIGRQREQYF.

This clone has at least ten counts. The chain uses TRBV20-1 and TRBJ2-7, with a tentative D call TRBD1 (5 bases). This CDR3 contains 13 residues. The germline gives CDR1 DFQATT, CDR2 SNEGSKA (reference sequence). Trimming took off 4 bases at V and 13 bases at J, with 23 bases between the two ends. DNA of the CDR3: TGCAGTGCTAACACAGGCCCTGGCCAACATAATTACTTC. This translates into CSANTGPGQHNYF.

This clone was seen repeatedly, ten times or more. This rearrangement joins TRBV7-9 to TRBJ2-7; 7 nucleotides align to TRBD1. V shed 6 bases and J 0 bases; nucleotides not matched to a gene: 5. Germline V lookup: CDR1 SEHNR, CDR2 FQNEAQ (reference sequence). CDR3 length equals 14 residues. The CDR3: CASSPAGGSYEQYF. CDR3 DNA: TGTGCCAGCAGTCCGGCAGGGGGCTCCTACGAGCAGTACTTC.

This clone appeared a few times. The chain uses TRBV6-4 and TRBJ2-7; the match to TRBD1 covers 10 bases. CDR1 and CDR2 (germline): MRHNA, SNTAGT. V was clipped by 6 bases and J by 2 bases; unmatched bases: 1. CDR3 length equals 13 residues. The CDR3 DNA is TGTGCCAGCAGAGGACAGGGGGCCTACGAGCAGTACTTC. Its translation is CASRGQGAYEQYF.

The J gene is TRBJ2-7, the V gene TRBV11-2, with D perhaps matching TRBD2 (6 bases). Germline CDR1 is SGHAT and CDR2 is FQNNGV. This CDR3 contains 15 residues. V lost 7 bases and J 3 bases, leaving 19 bases between the germline ends. CDR3 bases: TGTGCCAGCATCGCGACTATCGGGAGCTACTACGAGCAGTACTTC. This translates into CASIATIGSYYEQYF.

By share of the sample, this clone is medium-sized. Other DNA sequences in the same sample also yield this CDR3. The chain is built from TRBV6-1 and TRBJ1-6; no firm D call. V was trimmed by 4 bases and J by 8 bases, leaving 15 bases between them. The CDR3 loop spans 15 amino acids. The V gene's germline CDR1 is MNHNS and CDR2 SASEGT. The CDR3 DNA follows: TGTGCCAGCAGTGTATGGGATCTCGAGGATTCACCCCTCCACTTT. Translated, it gives CASSVWDLEDSPLHF.

The gene calls are TRBV30 and TRBJ1-5, with unresolved D. CDR3 length equals 12 residues. Germline CDR1 reads GTSNPN; CDR2 reads SVGIG (reference sequence). Trimming left V 2 bases short and J 5 bases short, with 7 bases between. CDR3 DNA: TGTGCCTGGAGTCACCCCTATCAGCCCCAGCATTTT. Protein: CAWSHPYQPQHF.

V is TRBV7-8 and J is TRBJ1-2; perhaps TRBD1 as D (6 bases). CDR3 size: 16 residues. Germline V gives CDR1 SGHVS, CDR2 FQNEAQ. The V end lost 0 bases, the J end lost 0 bases, and 11 bases lay between the germline ends. The CDR3 DNA reads as TGTGCCAGCAGCTTAGCGGGGGCAGGGGCTAACTATGGCTACACCTTC. This sequence encodes CASSLAGAGANYGYTF.

This clone occurred many times. This chain joins TRBV18 and TRBJ2-7; TRBD2 agrees at 11 bases. Germline assignment: CDR1 KGHSH and CDR2 LQKENI. J gave up 1 base and V 6 bases, and 11 bases lay outside the gene matches. The CDR3 has 17 residues. The CDR3 DNA sequence: TGTGCCAGCTCGAGACAGGGCGGACTAGCGGGTTCCTACGAGCAGTACTTC. Translation: CASSRQGGLAGSYEQYF.

This clone was seen ten or more times. This sequence joins TRBV6-1 and TRBJ2-2, with 8 positions matching TRBD1. Trimming removed 3 bases from V and 5 bases from J; junction bases left unmatched: 5. Germline V gives CDR1 MNHNS, CDR2 SASEGT. The CDR3 spans 15 residues. Here the CDR3 reads CASSEGQEHTGELFF. The CDR3 DNA follows: TGTGCCAGCAGTGAGGGACAGGAACATACCGGGGAGCTGTTTTTT.

This clone has at least ten counts. This chain links TRBV10-3 with TRBJ2-1, with D perhaps matching TRBD2 (6 bases). The CDR3 is 19 residues long. The V end was cut by 2 bases, the J end by 2 bases, with 22 bases between. The V gene's germline CDR1 is ENHRY and CDR2 SYGVKD. The CDR3 DNA follows: TGTGCCATCAGTGAGAAGGGTAGCGGAATGACGAGCCCCTACAATGAGCAGTTCTTC. This encodes CAISEKGSGMTSPYNEQFF.

The chain joins TRBV5-1 to TRBJ2-1; 9 positions match TRBD1. This CDR3 comprises 16 residues. J was trimmed by 3 bases and V by 6 bases; bases with no gene match: 10. Looked up from germline, CDR1 is SGHRS and CDR2 is YFSETQ. The CDR3: CASNQLGTGNYNEQFF. CDR3 nucleotide sequence: TGCGCCAGCAACCAACTTGGGACAGGGAACTACAATGAGCAGTTCTTC.

CDR3 nucleotide sequence: TGTGCCAGCAGCCCCCGGGACGGTGCCGGGGGCGAGCAGTACTTC. It encodes CASSPRDGAGGEQYF. The chain uses TRBV7-2 and TRBJ2-7; TRBD2 might be the D (6 bases). V lost 5 bases to trimming and J lost 6 bases, with 20 bases between them. Germline lookup yields CDR1 SGHTA and CDR2 FQGNSA. The CDR3 spans 15 residues.

This clone was counted at least ten times. V is TRBV3-1 and J is TRBJ1-1; 10 nucleotides agree with TRBD1. Germline V gives CDR1 LGHDT, CDR2 YNNKEL (reference sequence). V shed 5 bases, J shed 5 bases, and the junction held 8 bases outside the gene matches. This CDR3 spans 15 amino acids. The CDR3 coding sequence is TGTGCCAGCAGCGGGGTAGGGACAGGGGAAACTGAAGCTTTCTTT. Translation gives CASSGVGTGETEAFF.

This clone was observed many times. This could be a read error, since a much larger clone is one nucleotide away. Other DNA variants within this sample encode the same CDR3. The chain recombines TRBV28 with TRBJ1-5; D is possibly TRBD1 (6 bases). The germline V gene encodes CDR1 MDHEN and CDR2 SYDVKM. V was shortened by 11 bases and J by 6 bases, with 14 bases between the two germline ends. This CDR3 has 12 residues. The CDR3 region is CARKGGSQPQHF. The DNA of the CDR3 is TGTGCCCGCAAAGGGGGGTCTCAGCCCCAGCATTTT.